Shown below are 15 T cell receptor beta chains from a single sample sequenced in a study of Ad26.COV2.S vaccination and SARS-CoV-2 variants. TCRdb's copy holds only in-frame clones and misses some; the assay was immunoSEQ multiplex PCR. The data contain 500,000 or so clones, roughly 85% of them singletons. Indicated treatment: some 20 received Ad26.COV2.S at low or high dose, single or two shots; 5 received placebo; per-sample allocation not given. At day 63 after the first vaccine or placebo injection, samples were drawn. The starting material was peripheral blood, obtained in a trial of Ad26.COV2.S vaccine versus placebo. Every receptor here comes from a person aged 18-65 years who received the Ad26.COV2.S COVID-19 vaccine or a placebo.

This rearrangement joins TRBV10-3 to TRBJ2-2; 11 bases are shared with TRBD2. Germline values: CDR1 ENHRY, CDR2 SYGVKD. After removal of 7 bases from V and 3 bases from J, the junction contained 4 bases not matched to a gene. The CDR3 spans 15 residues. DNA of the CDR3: TGTGCCATCACCGGACTAGCGGGCGACACCGGGGAGCTGTTTTTT. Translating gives CAITGLAGDTGELFF.

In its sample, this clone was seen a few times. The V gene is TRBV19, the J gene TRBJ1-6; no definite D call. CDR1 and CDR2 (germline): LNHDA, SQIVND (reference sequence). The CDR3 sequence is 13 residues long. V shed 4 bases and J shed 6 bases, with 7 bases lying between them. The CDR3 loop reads CASSTLFNSPLHF. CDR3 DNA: TGTGCCAGTAGTACCCTATTTAATTCACCCCTCCACTTT.

The CDR3 coding sequence is TGTGCCAGCAGCTTAGATGGTATTAGAACAGATACGCAGTATTTT. Translating it yields CASSLDGIRTDTQYF. The chain has TRBV11-3 and TRBJ2-3; D is uncertain. The length of the CDR3 is 15 residues. CDR1 is SGHNT, CDR2 YENEEA, per germline. Trimming removed 0 bases from V and 3 bases from J, with 10 bases in between. Variable domain in full (rest from reference TRBV11-3 and TRBJ2-3): EAGVVQSPRYKIIEKKQPVAFWCNPISGHNTLYWYLQNLGQGPELLIRYENEEAVDDSQLPKDRFSAERLKGVDSTLKIQPAELGDSAVYLCASSLDGIRTDTQYFGPGTRLTVL.

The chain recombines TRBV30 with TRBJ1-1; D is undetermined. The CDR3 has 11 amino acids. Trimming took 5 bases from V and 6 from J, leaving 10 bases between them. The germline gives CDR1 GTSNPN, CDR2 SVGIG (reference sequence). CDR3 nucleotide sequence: TGTGCCTGGCTAGGGTTTTCTGAAGCTTTCTTT. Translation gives CAWLGFSEAFF.

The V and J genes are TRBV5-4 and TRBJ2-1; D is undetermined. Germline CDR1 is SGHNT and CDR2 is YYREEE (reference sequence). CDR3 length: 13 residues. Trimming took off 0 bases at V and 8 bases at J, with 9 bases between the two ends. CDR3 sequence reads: CASSLGPVDEQFF. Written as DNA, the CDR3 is TGTGCCAGCAGCTTGGGTCCCGTGGATGAGCAGTTCTTC.

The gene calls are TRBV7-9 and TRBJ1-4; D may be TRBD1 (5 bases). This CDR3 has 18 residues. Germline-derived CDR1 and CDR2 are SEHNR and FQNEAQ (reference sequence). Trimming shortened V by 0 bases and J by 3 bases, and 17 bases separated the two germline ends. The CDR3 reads CASSLAGVERGPNEKLFF. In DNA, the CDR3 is TGTGCCAGCAGCTTAGCGGGTGTGGAGAGGGGCCCTAATGAAAAACTGTTTTTT.

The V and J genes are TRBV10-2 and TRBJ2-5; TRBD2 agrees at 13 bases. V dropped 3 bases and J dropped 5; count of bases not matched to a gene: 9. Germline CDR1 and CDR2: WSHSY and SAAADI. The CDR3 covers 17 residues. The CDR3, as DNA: TGCGCCAGCAGTGACTCAACTAGCGGGAGGGCCTCGGAGACCCAGTACTTC. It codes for CASSDSTSGRASETQYF.

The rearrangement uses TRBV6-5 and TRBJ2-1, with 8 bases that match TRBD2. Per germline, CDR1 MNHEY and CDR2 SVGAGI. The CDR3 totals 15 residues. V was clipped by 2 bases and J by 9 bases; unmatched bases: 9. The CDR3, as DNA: TGTGCCAGCAGTTACGTGGGTAGCGGGAAGGTTGAGCAGTTCTTC. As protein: CASSYVGSGKVEQFF.

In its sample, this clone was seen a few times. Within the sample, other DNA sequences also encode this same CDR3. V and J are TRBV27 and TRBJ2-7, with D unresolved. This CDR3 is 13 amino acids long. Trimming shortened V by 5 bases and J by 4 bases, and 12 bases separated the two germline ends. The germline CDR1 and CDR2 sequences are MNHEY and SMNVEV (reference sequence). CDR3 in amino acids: CASSPGRRYEQYF. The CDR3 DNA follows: TGTGCCAGCAGTCCTGGCCGTCGGTACGAGCAGTACTTC.

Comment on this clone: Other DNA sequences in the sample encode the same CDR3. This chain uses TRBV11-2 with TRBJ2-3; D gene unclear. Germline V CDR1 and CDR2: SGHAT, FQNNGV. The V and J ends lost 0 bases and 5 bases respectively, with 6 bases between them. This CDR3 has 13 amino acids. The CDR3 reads CASSLDLGDTQYF. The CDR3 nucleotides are TGTGCCAGCAGCTTAGATTTGGGAGATACGCAGTATTTT.

In DNA form, the CDR3 reads TGCGCCAGCAGCCAAGAGGGTGCCGGGAACACCGGGGAGCTGTTTTTT. Encoded protein: CASSQEGAGNTGELFF. The chain combines TRBV4-3 with TRBJ2-2; no firm D call. With 0 bases removed from V and 1 base from J, the gap between germline ends came to 9 bases. Germline V gene sequence: CDR1 LGHNA, CDR2 YSLEER. The CDR3 totals 16 residues.

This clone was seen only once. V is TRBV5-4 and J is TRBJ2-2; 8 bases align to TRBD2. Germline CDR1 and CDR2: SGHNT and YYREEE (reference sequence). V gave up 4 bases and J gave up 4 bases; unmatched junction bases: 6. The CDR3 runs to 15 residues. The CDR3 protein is CASSPGGAFTGELFF. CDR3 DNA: TGTGCCAGCAGCCCGGGGGGGGCCTTCACCGGGGAGCTGTTTTTT.

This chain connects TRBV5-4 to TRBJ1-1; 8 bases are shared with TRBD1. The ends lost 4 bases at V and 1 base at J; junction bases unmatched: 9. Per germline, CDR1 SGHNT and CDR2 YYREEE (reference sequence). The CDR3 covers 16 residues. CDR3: CASSLPGGLGNTEAFF. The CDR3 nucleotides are TGTGCCAGCAGCCTCCCAGGGGGCCTAGGGAACACTGAAGCTTTCTTT.

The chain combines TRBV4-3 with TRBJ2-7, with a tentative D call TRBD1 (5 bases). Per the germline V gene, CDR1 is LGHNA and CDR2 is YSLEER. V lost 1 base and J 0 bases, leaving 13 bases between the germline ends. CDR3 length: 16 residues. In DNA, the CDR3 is TGCGCCAGCAGCCAAGGCGACAGATACGACTCCTACGAGCAGTACTTC. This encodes CASSQGDRYDSYEQYF.

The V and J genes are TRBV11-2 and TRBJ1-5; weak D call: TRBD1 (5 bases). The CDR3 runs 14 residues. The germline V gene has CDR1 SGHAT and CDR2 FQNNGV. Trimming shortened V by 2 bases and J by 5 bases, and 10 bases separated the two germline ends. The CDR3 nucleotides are TGTGCCAGCAGCTTATCAGACAGATATCAGCCCCAGCATTTT. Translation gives CASSLSDRYQPQHF.